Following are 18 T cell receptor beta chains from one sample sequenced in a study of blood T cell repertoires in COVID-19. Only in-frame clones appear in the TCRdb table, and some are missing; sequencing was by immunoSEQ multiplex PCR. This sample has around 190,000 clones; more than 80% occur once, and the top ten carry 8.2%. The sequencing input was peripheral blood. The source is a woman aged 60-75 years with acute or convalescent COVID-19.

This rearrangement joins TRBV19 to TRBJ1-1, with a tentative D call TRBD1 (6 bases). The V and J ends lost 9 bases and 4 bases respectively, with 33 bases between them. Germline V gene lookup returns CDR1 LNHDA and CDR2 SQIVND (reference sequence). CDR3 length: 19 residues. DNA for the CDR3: TGTGCCAGCCGACCCCTCCTAGGCCAGGGGCCCGATCGGGTCACTGAAGCTTTCTTT. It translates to CASRPLLGQGPDRVTEAFF. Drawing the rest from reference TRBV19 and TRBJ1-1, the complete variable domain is DGGITQSPKYLFRKEGQNVTLSCEQNLNHDAMYWYRQDPGQGLRLIYYSQIVNDFQKGDIAEGYSVSREKKESFPLTVTSAQKNPTAFYLCASRPLLGQGPDRVTEAFFGQGTRLTVV.

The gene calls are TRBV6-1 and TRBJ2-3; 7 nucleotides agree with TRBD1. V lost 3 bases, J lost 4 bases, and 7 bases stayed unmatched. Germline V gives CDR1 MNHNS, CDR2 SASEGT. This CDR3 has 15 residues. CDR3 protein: CASSEPGQKADTQYF. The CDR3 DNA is TGTGCCAGCAGTGAGCCGGGACAGAAGGCAGATACGCAGTATTTT.

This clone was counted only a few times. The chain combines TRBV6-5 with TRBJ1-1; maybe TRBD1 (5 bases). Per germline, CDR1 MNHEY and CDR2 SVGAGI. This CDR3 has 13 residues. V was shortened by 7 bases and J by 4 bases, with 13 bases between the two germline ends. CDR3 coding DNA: TGTGCCAGCACTCAGGGCTGGGGCACTGAAGCTTTCTTT. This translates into CASTQGWGTEAFF.

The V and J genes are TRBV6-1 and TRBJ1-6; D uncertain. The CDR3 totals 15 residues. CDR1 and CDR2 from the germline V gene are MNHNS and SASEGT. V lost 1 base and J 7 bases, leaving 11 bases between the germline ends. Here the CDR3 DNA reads TGTGCCAGCAGTGAAGGCGGGAGCGGGAATTCACCCCTCCACTTT. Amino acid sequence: CASSEGGSGNSPLHF.

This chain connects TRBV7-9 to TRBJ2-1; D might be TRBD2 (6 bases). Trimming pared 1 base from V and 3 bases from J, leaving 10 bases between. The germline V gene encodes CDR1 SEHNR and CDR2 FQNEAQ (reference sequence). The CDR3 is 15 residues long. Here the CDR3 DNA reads TGTGCCAGCAGCTTAGACGGGAGTCTCTACAATGAGCAGTTCTTC. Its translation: CASSLDGSLYNEQFF.

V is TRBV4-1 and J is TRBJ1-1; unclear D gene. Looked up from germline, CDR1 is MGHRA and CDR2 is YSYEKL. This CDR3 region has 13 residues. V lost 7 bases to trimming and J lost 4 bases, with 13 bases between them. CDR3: CASKATLGTEAFF. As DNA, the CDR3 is TGCGCCAGCAAGGCGACACTGGGCACTGAAGCTTTCTTT.

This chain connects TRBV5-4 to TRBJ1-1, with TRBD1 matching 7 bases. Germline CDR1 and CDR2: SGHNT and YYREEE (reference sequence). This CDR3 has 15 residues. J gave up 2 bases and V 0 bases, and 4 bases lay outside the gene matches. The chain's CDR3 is CASSLETGSNTEAFF. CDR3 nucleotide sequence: TGTGCCAGCAGCTTGGAGACAGGGAGTAACACTGAAGCTTTCTTT.

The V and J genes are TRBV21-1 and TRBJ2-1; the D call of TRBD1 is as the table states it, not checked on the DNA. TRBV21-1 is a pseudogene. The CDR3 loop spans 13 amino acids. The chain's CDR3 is CASKGTGRNEQFF. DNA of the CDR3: TGTGCCAGCAAGGGGACAGGGCGTAATGAGCAGTTCTTC.

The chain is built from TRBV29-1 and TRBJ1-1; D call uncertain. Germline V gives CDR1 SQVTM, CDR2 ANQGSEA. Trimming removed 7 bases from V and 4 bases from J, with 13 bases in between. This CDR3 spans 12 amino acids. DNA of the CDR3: TGCAGCGCCCGGGTCTCGGGCACTGAAGCTTTCTTT. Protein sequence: CSARVSGTEAFF.

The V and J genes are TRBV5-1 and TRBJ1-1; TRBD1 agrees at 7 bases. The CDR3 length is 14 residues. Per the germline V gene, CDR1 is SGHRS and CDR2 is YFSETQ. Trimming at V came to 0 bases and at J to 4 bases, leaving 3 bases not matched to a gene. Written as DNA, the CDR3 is TGCGCCAGCAGCTTGGTATCAGGGGGCACTGAAGCTTTCTTT. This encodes CASSLVSGGTEAFF.

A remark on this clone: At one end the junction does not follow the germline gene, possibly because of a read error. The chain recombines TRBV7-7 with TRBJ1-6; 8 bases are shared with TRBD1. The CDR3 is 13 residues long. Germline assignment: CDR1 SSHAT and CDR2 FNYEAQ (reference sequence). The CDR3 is CASSLDRGSPLHF. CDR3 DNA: TGTGCTAGCAGCTTAGACAGGGGTTCACCCCTCCACTTT.

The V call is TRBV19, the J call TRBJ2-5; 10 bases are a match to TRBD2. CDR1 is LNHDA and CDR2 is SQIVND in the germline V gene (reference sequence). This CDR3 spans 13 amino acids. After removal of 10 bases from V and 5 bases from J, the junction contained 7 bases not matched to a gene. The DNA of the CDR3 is TGTGCCACCGGGACTAGCGTTATGGAGACCCAGTACTTC. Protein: CATGTSVMETQYF.

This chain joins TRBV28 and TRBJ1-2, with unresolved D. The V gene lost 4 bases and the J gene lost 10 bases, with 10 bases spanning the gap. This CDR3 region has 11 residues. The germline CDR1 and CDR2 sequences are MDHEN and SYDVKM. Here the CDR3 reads CASSSGVIYTF. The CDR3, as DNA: TGTGCCAGCAGTTCCGGGGTAATCTACACCTTC.

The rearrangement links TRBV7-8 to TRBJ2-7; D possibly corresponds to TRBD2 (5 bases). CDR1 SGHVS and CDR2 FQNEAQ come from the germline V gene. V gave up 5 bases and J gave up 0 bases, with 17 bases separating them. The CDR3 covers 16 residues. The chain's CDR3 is CASSESRRRSSYEQYV. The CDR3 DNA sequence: TGTGCCAGCAGCGAGAGCCGGAGGCGGAGCTCCTACGAGCAGTACGTC.

The DNA for the CDR3 is TGCGCCAGCAGCTTGGAGGGGCACTATGGCTACACCTTC. Translated, it gives CASSLEGHYGYTF. V is TRBV5-1 and J is TRBJ1-2; a weak D match, TRBD1 (5 bases). The CDR3 has 13 amino acids. Germline CDR1 reads SGHRS; CDR2 reads YFSETQ. V dropped 0 bases and J dropped 3 bases, with 6 bases sitting between them.

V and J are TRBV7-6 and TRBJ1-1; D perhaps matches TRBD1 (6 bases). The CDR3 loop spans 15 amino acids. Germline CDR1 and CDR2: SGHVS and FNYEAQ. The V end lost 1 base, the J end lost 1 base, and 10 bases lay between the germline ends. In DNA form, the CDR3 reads TGTGCCAGCAGCTTAGTTAGGGGGACGAACACTGAAGCTTTCTTT. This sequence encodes CASSLVRGTNTEAFF.

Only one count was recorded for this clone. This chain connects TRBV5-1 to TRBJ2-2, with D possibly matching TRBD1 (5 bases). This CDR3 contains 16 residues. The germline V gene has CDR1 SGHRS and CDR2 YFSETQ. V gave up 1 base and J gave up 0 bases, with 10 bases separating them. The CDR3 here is CASSLTGDANTGELFF. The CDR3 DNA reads TGCGCCAGCAGCTTGACAGGAGACGCGAACACCGGGGAGCTGTTTTTT.

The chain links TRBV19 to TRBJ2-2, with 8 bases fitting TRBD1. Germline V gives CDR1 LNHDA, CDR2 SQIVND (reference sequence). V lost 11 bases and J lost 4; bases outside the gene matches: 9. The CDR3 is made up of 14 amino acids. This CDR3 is CAAARQGSTGELFF. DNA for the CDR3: TGTGCCGCCGCCCGACAGGGGAGCACCGGGGAGCTGTTTTTT. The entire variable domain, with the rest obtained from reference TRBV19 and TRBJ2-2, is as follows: DGGITQSPKYLFRKEGQNVTLSCEQNLNHDAMYWYRQDPGQGLRLIYYSQIVNDFQKGDIAEGYSVSREKKESFPLTVTSAQKNPTAFYLCAAARQGSTGELFFGEGSRLTVL.